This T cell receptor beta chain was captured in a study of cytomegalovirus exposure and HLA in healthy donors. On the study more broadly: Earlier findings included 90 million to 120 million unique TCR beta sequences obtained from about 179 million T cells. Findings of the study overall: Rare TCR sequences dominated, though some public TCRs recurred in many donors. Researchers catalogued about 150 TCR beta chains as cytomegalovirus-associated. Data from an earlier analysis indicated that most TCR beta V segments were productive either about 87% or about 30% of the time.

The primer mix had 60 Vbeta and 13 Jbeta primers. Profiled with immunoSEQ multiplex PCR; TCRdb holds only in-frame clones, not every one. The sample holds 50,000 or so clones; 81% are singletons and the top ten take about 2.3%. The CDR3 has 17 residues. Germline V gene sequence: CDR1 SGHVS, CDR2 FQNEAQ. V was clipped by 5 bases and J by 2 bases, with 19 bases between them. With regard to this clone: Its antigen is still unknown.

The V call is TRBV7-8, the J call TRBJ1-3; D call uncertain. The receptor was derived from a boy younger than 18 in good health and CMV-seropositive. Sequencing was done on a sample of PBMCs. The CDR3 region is CASSKPRLSFAGNTIYF. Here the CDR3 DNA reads TGTGCCAGCAGCAAACCCCGACTCTCTTTCGCTGGAAACACCATATATTTT.